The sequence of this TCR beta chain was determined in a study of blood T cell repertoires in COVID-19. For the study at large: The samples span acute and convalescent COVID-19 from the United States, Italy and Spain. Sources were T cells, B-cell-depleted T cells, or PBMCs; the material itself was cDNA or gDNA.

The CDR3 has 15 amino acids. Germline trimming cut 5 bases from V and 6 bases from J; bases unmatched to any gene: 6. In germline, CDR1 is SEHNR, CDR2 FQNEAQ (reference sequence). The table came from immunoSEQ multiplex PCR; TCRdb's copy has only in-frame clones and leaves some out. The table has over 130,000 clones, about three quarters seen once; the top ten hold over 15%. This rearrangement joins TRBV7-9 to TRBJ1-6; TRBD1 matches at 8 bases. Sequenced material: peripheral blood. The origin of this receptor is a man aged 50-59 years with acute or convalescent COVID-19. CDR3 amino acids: CASSQGQAFNSPLHF. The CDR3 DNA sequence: TGTGCCAGCAGCCAGGGACAGGCGTTTAATTCACCCCTCCACTTT. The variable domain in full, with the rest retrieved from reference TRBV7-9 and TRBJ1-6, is DTGVSQNPRHKITKRGQNVTFRCDPISEHNRLYWYRQTLGQGPEFLTYFQNEAQLEKSRLLSDRFSAERPKGSFSTLEIQRTEQGDSAMYLCASSQGQAFNSPLHFGNGTRLTVT.